Included here is one TCR beta chain sequence, with context. V was trimmed by 3 bases and J by 4 bases, leaving 6 bases between them. The CDR3 loop spans 12 amino acids. Per the germline V gene, CDR1 is KGHSH and CDR2 is LQKENI. This sample was included in a study of T-cell memory formation after mild COVID-19. TCRdb ran MiXCR on the 5' RACE reads and lists one entry per CDR3 protein. The repertoire holds a few hundred thousand distinct CDR3 sequences, with just under 20% as singletons. The sequence was obtained from a man aged 18-30 years who had mild COVID-19 (a few samples of this study predate the infection). Cell type and time point are not known. The sequencing input was PBMCs or a T cell subset sorted from them (not recorded which). The V call is TRBV18, the J call TRBJ2-5; unclear D gene. The DNA for the CDR3 is TGTGCCAGCTCACCCCTAGGAGAGACCCAGTACTTC. It codes for CASSPLGETQYF.